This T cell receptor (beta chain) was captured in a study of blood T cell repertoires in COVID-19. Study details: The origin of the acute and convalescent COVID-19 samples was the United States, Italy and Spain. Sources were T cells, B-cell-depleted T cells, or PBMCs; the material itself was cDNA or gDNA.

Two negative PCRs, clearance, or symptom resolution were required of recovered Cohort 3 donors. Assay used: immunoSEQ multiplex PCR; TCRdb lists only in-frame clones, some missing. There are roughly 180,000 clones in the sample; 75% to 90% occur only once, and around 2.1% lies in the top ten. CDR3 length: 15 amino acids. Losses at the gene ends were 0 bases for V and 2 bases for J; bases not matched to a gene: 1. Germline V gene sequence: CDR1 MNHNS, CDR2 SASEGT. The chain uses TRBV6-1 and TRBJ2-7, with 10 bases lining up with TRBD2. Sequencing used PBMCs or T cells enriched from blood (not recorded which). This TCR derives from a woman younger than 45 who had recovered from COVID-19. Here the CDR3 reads CASSEALAGAYEQYF. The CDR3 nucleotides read TGTGCCAGCAGTGAAGCGCTAGCGGGAGCCTACGAGCAGTACTTC.